In its sample, the clone carrying this T cell receptor (beta chain) was seen a few times. The sample comes from a study of blood T cells in healthy people across ages. For the second PCR, which ran for about 6 to 11 cycles, a sample-barcoded 5' primer and a J-beta primer mix were used. TCRdb reprocessed the 5' RACE reads via MiXCR and lists one record per CDR3 protein. The sample lists about 1.5 million distinct CDR3 sequences, approximately 43% occurring once. The sample taken for sequencing was blood. The sequence came from a woman aged 18 to 35 in good health.

In nucleotides, the CDR3 is TGTGCCAGCAGTTTATCAACAACCGGGACAGGGGGATACGAGCAGTACTTC. The encoded protein is CASSLSTTGTGGYEQYF. This chain links TRBV28 with TRBJ2-7, with 11 bases matching TRBD1. The CDR3 covers 17 residues. CDR1 is MDHEN, CDR2 SYDVKM, per germline. J was trimmed by 4 bases and V by 1 base; bases with no gene match: 9.